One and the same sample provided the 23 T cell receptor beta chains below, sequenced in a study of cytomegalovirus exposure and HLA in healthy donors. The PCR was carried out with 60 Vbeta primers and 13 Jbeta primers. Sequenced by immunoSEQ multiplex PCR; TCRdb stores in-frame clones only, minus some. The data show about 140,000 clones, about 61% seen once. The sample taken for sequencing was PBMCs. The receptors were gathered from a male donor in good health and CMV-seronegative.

CDR3 coding DNA: TGTGCTAGTGGTTTGGGCGGGGGGGCGAAAAATGAGCAGTTCTTC. This codes for CASGLGGGAKNEQFF. The chain joins TRBV12-5 to TRBJ2-1; 9 bases are a match to TRBD2. V lost 1 base to trimming and J lost 7 bases; unmatched junction nucleotides: 5. This CDR3 spans 15 amino acids. CDR1 and CDR2 from the germline V gene are LGHNT and FRNRAP.

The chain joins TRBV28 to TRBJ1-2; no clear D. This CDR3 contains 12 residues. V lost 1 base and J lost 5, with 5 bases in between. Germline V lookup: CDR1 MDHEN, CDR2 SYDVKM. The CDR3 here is CASSLLQYGYTF. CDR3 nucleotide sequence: TGTGCCAGCAGTTTATTACAGTATGGCTACACCTTC.

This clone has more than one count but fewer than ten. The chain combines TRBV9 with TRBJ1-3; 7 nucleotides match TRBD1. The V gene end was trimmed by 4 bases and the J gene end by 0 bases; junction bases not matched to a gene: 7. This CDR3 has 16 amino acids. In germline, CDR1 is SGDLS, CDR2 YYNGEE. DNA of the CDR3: TGTGCCAGCAGCTGGACAGGATCCGACTCTGGAAACACCATATATTTT. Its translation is CASSWTGSDSGNTIYF.

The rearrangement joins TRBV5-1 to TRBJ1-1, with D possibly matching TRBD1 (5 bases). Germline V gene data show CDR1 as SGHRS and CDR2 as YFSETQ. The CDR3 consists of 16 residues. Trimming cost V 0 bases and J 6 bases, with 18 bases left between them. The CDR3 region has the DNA TGCGCCAGCAGCTTGGCGGGAGGGGCGAGGTACGCTGAAGCTTTCTTT. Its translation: CASSLAGGARYAEAFF.

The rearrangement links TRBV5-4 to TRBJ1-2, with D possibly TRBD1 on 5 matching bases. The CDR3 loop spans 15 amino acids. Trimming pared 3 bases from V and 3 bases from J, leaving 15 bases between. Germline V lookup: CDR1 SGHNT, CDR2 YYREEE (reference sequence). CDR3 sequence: CASSSLRGGDYGYTF. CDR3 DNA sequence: TGTGCCAGCAGCTCCTTGCGGGGGGGGGACTATGGCTACACCTTC.

CDR3 amino acids: CATSRDVGRSAGNTIYF. The CDR3 DNA reads TGTGCCACCAGCAGAGATGTAGGCAGGTCGGCTGGAAACACCATATATTTT. The chain uses TRBV15 and TRBJ1-3; D is undetermined. Per the germline V gene, CDR1 is LNHNV and CDR2 is YYDKDF (reference sequence). The CDR3 covers 17 residues. With 0 bases removed from V and 2 bases from J, the gap between germline ends came to 14 bases.

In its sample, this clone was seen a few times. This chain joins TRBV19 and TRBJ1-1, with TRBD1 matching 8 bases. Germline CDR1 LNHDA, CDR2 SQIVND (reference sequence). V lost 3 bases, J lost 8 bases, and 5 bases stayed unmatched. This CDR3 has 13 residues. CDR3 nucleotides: TGTGCCAGTAGTATCTCGACAGGGGAGGAAGCTTTCTTT. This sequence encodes CASSISTGEEAFF.

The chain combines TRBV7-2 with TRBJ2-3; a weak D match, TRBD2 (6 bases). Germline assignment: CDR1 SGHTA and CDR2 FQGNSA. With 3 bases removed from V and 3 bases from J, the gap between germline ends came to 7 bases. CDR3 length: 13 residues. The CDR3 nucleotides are TGTGCCAGCAGCTTGCGGGAAACAGATACGCAGTATTTT. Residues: CASSLRETDTQYF.

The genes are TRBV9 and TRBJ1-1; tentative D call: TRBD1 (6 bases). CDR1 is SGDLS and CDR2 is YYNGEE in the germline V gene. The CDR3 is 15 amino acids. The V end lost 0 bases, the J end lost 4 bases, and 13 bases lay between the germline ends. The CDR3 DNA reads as TGTGCCAGCAGCGTAGGAGGGGGAAAAGGCACTGAAGCTTTCTTT. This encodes CASSVGGGKGTEAFF.

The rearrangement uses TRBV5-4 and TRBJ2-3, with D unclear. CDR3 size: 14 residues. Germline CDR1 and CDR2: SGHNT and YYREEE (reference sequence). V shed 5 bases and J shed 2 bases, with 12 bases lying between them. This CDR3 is CASSPQALTDTQYF. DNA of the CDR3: TGTGCCAGCAGTCCTCAGGCCCTCACAGATACGCAGTATTTT.

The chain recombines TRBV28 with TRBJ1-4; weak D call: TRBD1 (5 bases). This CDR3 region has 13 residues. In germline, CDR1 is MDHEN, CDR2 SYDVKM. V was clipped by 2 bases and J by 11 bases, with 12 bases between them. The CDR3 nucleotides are TGTGCCAGCAGTTTAGGGGTTTCAGGGAAACTGTTTTTT. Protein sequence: CASSLGVSGKLFF.

This CDR3 reads CASSSDYGYTF. The CDR3 coding sequence is TGTGCCAGCAGCTCAGACTATGGCTACACCTTC. This chain uses TRBV7-8 with TRBJ1-2; D remains unclear. There are 11 residues in the CDR3. The germline CDR1 and CDR2 sequences are SGHVS and FQNEAQ. The V and J ends lost 4 bases and 3 bases respectively, with 3 bases between them.

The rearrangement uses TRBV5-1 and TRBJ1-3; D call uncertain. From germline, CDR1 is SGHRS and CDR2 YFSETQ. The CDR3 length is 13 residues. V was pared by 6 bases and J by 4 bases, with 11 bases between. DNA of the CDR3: TGCGCCAGCACCCTTGGAGACGGAAACACCATATATTTT. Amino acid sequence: CASTLGDGNTIYF.

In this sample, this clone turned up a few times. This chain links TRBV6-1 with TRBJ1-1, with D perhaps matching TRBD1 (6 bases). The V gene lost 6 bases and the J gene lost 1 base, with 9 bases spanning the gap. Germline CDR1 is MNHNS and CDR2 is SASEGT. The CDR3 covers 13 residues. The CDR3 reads CASRQGANTEAFF. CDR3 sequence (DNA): TGTGCCAGCAGACAGGGAGCGAACACTGAAGCTTTCTTT.

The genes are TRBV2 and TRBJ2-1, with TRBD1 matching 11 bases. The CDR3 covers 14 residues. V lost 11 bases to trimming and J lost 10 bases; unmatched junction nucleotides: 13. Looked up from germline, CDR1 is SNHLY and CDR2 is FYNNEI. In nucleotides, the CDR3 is TGTGCCTCCCAAACCGGGACAGGGGGACCAGAGCAGTTCTTC. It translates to CASQTGTGGPEQFF.

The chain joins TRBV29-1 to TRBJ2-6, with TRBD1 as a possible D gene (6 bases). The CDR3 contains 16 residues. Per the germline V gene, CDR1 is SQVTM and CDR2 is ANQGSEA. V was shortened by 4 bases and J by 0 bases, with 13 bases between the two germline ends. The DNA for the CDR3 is TGCAGCGTTGGGGCAGGGGCTAGCTCTGGGGCCAACGTCCTGACTTTC. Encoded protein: CSVGAGASSGANVLTF.

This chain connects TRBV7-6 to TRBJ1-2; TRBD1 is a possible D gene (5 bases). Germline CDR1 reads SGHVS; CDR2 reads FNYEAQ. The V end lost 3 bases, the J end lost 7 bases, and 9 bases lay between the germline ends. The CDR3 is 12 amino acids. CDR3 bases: TGTGCCAGCAGCTTCCAGGGTTCTGGCTACACCTTC. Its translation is CASSFQGSGYTF.

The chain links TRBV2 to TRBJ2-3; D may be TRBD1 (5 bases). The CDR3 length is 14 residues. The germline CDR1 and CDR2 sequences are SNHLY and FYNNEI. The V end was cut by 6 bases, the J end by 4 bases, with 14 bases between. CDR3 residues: CASSATDGPDTQYF. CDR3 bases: TGTGCCAGCAGCGCGACAGACGGCCCAGATACGCAGTATTTT. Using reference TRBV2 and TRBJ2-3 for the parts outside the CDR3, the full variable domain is EPEVTQTPSHQVTQMGQEVILRCVPISNHLYFYWYRQILGQKVEFLVSFYNNEISEKSEIFDDQFSVERPDGSNFTLKIRSTKLEDSAMYFCASSATDGPDTQYFGPGTRLTVL.

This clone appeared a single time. For the CDR3, the DNA is TGTGCCACCGCGCGGGGGGGGCGCCACCAAGAGACCCAGTACTTC. This encodes CATARGGRHQETQYF. This chain uses TRBV6-4 with TRBJ2-5, with 9 bases matching TRBD2. V was clipped by 10 bases and J by 0 bases; unmatched bases: 9. Germline loops: CDR1 MRHNA, CDR2 SNTAGT. This CDR3 is 15 amino acids long.

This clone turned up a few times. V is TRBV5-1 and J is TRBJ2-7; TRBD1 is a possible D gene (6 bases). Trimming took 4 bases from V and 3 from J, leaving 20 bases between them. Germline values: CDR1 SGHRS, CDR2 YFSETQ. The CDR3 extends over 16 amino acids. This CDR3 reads CASSLDRFTALYEQYF. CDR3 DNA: TGCGCCAGCAGCCTTGACAGGTTCACCGCCCTCTACGAGCAGTACTTC.

CDR3 DNA: TGTGCCAGCAGCCGACGCCGGAGCACTGAAGCTTTCTTT. This codes for CASSRRRSTEAFF. V usage is TRBV6-5 and J usage is TRBJ1-1; D is ambiguous. This CDR3 contains 13 residues. The V and J ends lost 6 bases and 4 bases respectively, with 12 bases between them. Per the germline V gene, CDR1 is MNHEY and CDR2 is SVGAGI.

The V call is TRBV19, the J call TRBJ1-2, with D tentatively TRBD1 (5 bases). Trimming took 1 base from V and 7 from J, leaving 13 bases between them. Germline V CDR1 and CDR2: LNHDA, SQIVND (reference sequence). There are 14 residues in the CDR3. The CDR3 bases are TGTGCCAGTAGTATAGGTCAGGGATCGAGTGGCTACACCTTC. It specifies CASSIGQGSSGYTF.

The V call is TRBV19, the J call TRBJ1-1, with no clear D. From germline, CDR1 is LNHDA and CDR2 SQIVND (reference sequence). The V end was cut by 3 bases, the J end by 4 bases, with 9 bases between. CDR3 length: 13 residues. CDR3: CASSIQVFTEAFF. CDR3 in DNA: TGTGCCAGTAGTATCCAGGTCTTCACTGAAGCTTTCTTT.